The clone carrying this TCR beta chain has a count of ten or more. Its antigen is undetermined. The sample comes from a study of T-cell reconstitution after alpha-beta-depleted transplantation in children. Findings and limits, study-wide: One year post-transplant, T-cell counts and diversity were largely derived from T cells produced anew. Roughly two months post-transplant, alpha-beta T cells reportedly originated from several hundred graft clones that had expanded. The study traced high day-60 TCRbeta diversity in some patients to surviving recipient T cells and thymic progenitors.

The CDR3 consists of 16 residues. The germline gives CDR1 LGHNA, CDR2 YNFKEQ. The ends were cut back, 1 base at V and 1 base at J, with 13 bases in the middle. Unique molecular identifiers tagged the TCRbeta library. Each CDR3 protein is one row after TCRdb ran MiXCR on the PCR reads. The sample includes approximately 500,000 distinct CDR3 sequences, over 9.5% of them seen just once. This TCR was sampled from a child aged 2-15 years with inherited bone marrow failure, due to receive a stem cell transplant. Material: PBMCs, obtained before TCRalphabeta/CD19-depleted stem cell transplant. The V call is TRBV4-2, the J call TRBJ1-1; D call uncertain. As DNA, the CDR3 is TGTGCCAGCAGCCAAGTGAACGTCAGCCCGAACACTGAAGCTTTCTTT. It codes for CASSQVNVSPNTEAFF.